The 22 T cell receptor beta chains below come from one sample, sequenced in a study of CD4+ T cells in melanoma. TCRdb keeps only in-frame clones here, not all; method: immunoSEQ multiplex PCR. This table has around 110,000 clones, approximately 90% appearing once. The sequencing input was peripheral blood. These receptors were collected from a human donor with melanoma.

The gene calls are TRBV9 and TRBJ2-3; D is ambiguous. Trimming took 4 bases from V and 0 from J, leaving 24 bases between them. The CDR3 sequence is 19 residues long. Per the germline V gene, CDR1 is SGDLS and CDR2 is YYNGEE. The CDR3 bases are TGTGCCAGCAGCTTCCGCCCGCTTGGTATCACCCCTAGCACAGATACGCAGTATTTT. Residues: CASSFRPLGITPSTDTQYF.

This clone turned up a few times. This sequence joins TRBV7-2 and TRBJ1-1, with 7 bases identical to TRBD1. CDR1 is SGHTA, CDR2 FQGNSA, per germline. V shed 1 base and J 4 bases; nucleotides not matched to a gene: 6. CDR3 length equals 15 residues. The CDR3 DNA reads TGTGCCAGCAGCTTAGTAGGGGGCCCGGGCACTGAAGCTTTCTTT. Translated, it gives CASSLVGGPGTEAFF.

This rearrangement joins TRBV7-2 to TRBJ2-7; 9 bases line up with TRBD2. V was clipped by 2 bases and J by 2 bases; unmatched bases: 1. CDR3 length equals 14 residues. The germline gives CDR1 SGHTA, CDR2 FQGNSA. DNA of the CDR3: TGTGCCAGCAGCTTACTAGCGGGGACCTACGAGCAGTACTTC. Amino acid sequence: CASSLLAGTYEQYF.

The table lists this clone with a few counts. J is TRBJ1-5 and V is TRBV9; D is unclear. V lost 0 bases and J 4 bases, leaving 8 bases between the germline ends. The CDR3 length is 14 residues. The V gene's germline CDR1 is SGDLS and CDR2 YYNGEE. In nucleotides, the CDR3 is TGTGCCAGCAGCGTAGGACTAACTAATCAGCCCCAGCATTTT. Translating it yields CASSVGLTNQPQHF.

This chain joins TRBV27 and TRBJ2-1; the match to TRBD2 covers 12 bases. The CDR3 runs 15 residues. The junction had 5 bases not matched to a gene; V was cut back by 2 bases and J by 9 bases. Germline V CDR1 and CDR2: MNHEY, SMNVEV (reference sequence). CDR3 bases: TGTGCCAGCAGTTTACGACTAGCGGGAGTAATTGAGCAGTTCTTC. Its translation is CASSLRLAGVIEQFF.

In its sample, this clone was seen once. This chain uses TRBV30 with TRBJ2-3; D gene ambiguous. Trimming cost V 3 bases and J 2 bases, with 9 bases left between them. The CDR3 is 13 amino acids. The germline CDR1 and CDR2 sequences are GTSNPN and SVGIG (reference sequence). In nucleotides, the CDR3 is TGTGCCTGGAGGTTACGTAACACAGATACGCAGTATTTT. It translates to CAWRLRNTDTQYF.

There are a few counts of this clone. This sequence joins TRBV7-9 and TRBJ1-1, with 7 nucleotides matching TRBD1. V lost 3 bases and J lost 11; bases outside the gene matches: 3. CDR3 length equals 11 residues. Looked up from germline, CDR1 is SEHNR and CDR2 is FQNEAQ (reference sequence). The chain's CDR3 is CASSLKGAAFF. DNA of the CDR3: TGTGCCAGCAGCTTGAAGGGGGCCGCTTTCTTT. The full variable domain, with the rest looked up from reference TRBV7-9 and TRBJ1-1, is DTGVSQNPRHKITKRGQNVTFRCDPISEHNRLYWYRQTLGQGPEFLTYFQNEAQLEKSRLLSDRFSAERPKGSFSTLEIQRTEQGDSAMYLCASSLKGAAFFGQGTRLTVV.

This chain uses TRBV5-1 with TRBJ2-3; TRBD1 might be the D (6 bases). Germline V CDR1 and CDR2: SGHRS, YFSETQ. This CDR3 comprises 16 residues. V was trimmed by 0 bases and J by 1 base, leaving 12 bases between them. The CDR3 is CASSLEGSGGTDTQYF. CDR3 sequence (DNA): TGCGCCAGCAGCTTGGAGGGGTCAGGGGGCACAGATACGCAGTATTTT.

The rearrangement uses TRBV2 and TRBJ2-5; the match to TRBD2 covers 10 bases. After removal of 5 bases from V and 7 bases from J, the junction contained 13 bases not matched to a gene. CDR1 is SNHLY, CDR2 FYNNEI, per germline. The CDR3 covers 16 residues. CDR3 amino acids: CASSPGLASEIRTQYF. DNA for the CDR3: TGTGCCAGCAGTCCGGGACTAGCGAGCGAAATCAGGACCCAGTACTTC. Full variable domain (outside the CDR3, taken from reference TRBV2 and TRBJ2-5): EPEVTQTPSHQVTQMGQEVILRCVPISNHLYFYWYRQILGQKVEFLVSFYNNEISEKSEIFDDQFSVERPDGSNFTLKIRSTKLEDSAMYFCASSPGLASEIRTQYFGPGTRLLVL.

This rearrangement joins TRBV21-1 to TRBJ2-7; the table's D call, TRBD2, has no DNA check behind it. TRBV21-1 counts as a pseudogene. The length of the CDR3 is 15 residues. Here the CDR3 DNA reads TGTGCCAGCAGCAACGCCCCTAAAGTCACCTACGAGCAGTACTTC. It is translated as CASSNAPKVTYEQYF.

A remark on this clone: At one end the junction does not follow the germline gene, possibly because of a read error. The V and J genes are TRBV18 and TRBJ1-2; D is uncertain. Germline assignment: CDR1 KGHSH and CDR2 LQKENI. The CDR3 spans 12 residues. The DNA for the CDR3 is TGTGCCAGCTCACCCTCGGAGGAGGGTCTATACTTC. This codes for CASSPSEEGLYF.

The chain joins TRBV5-4 to TRBJ2-5, with 9 bases matching TRBD1. The trim removed 3 bases at V and 4 bases at J, leaving 13 bases unmatched. The CDR3 consists of 17 residues. From germline, CDR1 is SGHNT and CDR2 YYREEE (reference sequence). CDR3 in DNA: TGTGCCAGCAGCTCCGGTCCGGGACAGGGTGTGGTAGAGACCCAGTACTTC. Translated, it gives CASSSGPGQGVVETQYF. Combining the CDR3 with reference TRBV5-4 and TRBJ2-5 gives the whole variable domain ETGVTQSPTHLIKTRGQQVTLRCSSQSGHNTVSWYQQALGQGPQFIFQYYREEENGRGNFPPRFSGLQFPNYSSELNVNALELDDSALYLCASSSGPGQGVVETQYFGPGTRLLVL.

This chain joins TRBV6-4 and TRBJ2-2; 8 bases are a match to TRBD1. Germline V CDR1 and CDR2: MRHNA, SNTAGT. CDR3 length: 15 amino acids. Losses at the gene ends were 6 bases for V and 4 bases for J; bases not matched to a gene: 7. DNA for the CDR3: TGTGCCAGCAGGGGAACAGGGGGGATCACCGGGGAGCTGTTTTTT. It codes for CASRGTGGITGELFF.

The V and J genes are TRBV28 and TRBJ2-1; D is possibly TRBD2 (5 bases). The germline CDR1 and CDR2 sequences are MDHEN and SYDVKM. V gave up 6 bases and J gave up 2 bases, with 11 bases separating them. The length of the CDR3 is 14 residues. The CDR3 DNA sequence: TGTGCCAGCAGGCTAGCCTCAACCTACAATGAGCAGTTCTTC. It encodes CASRLASTYNEQFF.

The chain joins TRBV2 to TRBJ2-3, with 9 bases identical to TRBD2. V lost 6 bases, J lost 0 bases, and 4 bases stayed unmatched. This CDR3 comprises 15 residues. CDR1 is SNHLY, CDR2 FYNNEI, per germline. CDR3 in amino acids: CASRVSGRSTDTQYF. DNA of the CDR3: TGTGCCAGCAGGGTTAGCGGGAGAAGCACAGATACGCAGTATTTT.

This clone was recorded once. J is TRBJ2-5 and V is TRBV5-5; TRBD1 matches 7 bases. The CDR3 has 15 amino acids. In germline, CDR1 is SGHKS, CDR2 YYEKEE (reference sequence). After removal of 3 bases from V and 11 bases from J, the junction contained 16 bases not matched to a gene. Written as DNA, the CDR3 is TGTGCCAGCAGCTCTCAGGGGGAGAGTACGCAGGCACAGTACTTC. Translated, it gives CASSSQGESTQAQYF.

The chain carries TRBV28 and TRBJ1-2; 12 positions agree with TRBD1. J gave up 3 bases and V 4 bases, and 9 bases lay outside the gene matches. CDR3 length: 17 residues. Germline V lookup: CDR1 MDHEN, CDR2 SYDVKM. The CDR3 DNA sequence: TGTGCCAGCAGTTCCCGGGACAGGGGGCTTAGTGACTATGGCTACACCTTC. Its translation: CASSSRDRGLSDYGYTF.

On this clone itself: The same CDR3 arises from other DNA sequences in this sample as well. This rearrangement joins TRBV6-6 to TRBJ1-1; TRBD1 matches 8 bases. CDR3 length: 14 residues. Germline trimming cut 2 bases from V and 5 bases from J; bases unmatched to any gene: 4. CDR1 and CDR2 from the germline V gene are MNHNY and SVGAGI (reference sequence). CDR3 loop: CASSYGQGGTEAFF. CDR3 bases: TGTGCCAGCAGTTACGGACAGGGAGGGACTGAAGCTTTCTTT.

The chain employs TRBV7-3 and TRBJ2-3, with D uncertain. Trimming shortened V by 4 bases and J by 0 bases, and 5 bases separated the two germline ends. Looked up from germline, CDR1 is SGHTA and CDR2 is FQGTGA. The CDR3 consists of 13 residues. The CDR3 DNA sequence: TGTGCCAGCAGCTACGGAAGCACAGATACGCAGTATTTT. Residues: CASSYGSTDTQYF.

The V and J genes are TRBV11-1 and TRBJ2-3; 7 positions agree with TRBD1. Germline CDR1 is SGHAT and CDR2 is FQDESV (reference sequence). The CDR3 extends over 14 amino acids. V gave up 5 bases and J gave up 2 bases; unmatched junction bases: 4. The CDR3 reads CASSPGQNTDTQYF. CDR3 nucleotides: TGTGCCAGCAGCCCGGGACAGAACACAGATACGCAGTATTTT.

The V gene is TRBV28, the J gene TRBJ1-5, with no clear D. The CDR3 is 16 residues long. Germline assignment: CDR1 MDHEN and CDR2 SYDVKM. The V and J ends lost 3 bases and 1 base respectively, with 13 bases between them. CDR3 protein: CASSFLGGISNQPQHF. The CDR3 nucleotides are TGTGCCAGCAGTTTCCTGGGAGGGATAAGCAATCAGCCCCAGCATTTT.

The J gene is TRBJ2-7, the V gene TRBV6-5; 8 positions match TRBD2. CDR3 length: 14 residues. Trimming removed 5 bases from V and 3 bases from J; junction bases left unmatched: 6. The germline CDR1 and CDR2 sequences are MNHEY and SVGAGI. This CDR3 is CASSESSGDYEQYF. In DNA form, the CDR3 reads TGTGCCAGCAGTGAGAGTAGCGGGGACTACGAGCAGTACTTC.